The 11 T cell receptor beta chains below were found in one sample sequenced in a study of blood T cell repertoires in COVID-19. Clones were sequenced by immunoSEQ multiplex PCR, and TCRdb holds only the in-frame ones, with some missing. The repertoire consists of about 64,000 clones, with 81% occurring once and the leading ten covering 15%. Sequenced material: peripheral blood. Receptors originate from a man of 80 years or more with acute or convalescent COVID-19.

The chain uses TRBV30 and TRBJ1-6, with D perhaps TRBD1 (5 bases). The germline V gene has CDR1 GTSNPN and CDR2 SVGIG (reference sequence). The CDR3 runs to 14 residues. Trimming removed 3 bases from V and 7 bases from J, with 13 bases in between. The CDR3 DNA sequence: TGTGCCTGGAGCGCGGGACGGGCAAATTCACCCCTCCACTTT. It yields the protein CAWSAGRANSPLHF.

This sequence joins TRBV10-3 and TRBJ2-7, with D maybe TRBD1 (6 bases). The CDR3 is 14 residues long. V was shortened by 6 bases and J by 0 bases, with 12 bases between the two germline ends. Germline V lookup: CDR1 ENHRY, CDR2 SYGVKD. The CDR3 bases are TGTGCCATCAGCCACAGGGATATCTCCTACGAGCAGTACTTC. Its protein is CAISHRDISYEQYF.

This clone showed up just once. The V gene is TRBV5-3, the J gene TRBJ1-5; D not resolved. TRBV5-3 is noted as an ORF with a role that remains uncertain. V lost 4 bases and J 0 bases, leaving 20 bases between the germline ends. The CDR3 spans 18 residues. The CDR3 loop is CARSPDGIGRYSNQPQHF. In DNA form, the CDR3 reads TGTGCCAGAAGCCCGGACGGGATCGGGAGATATAGCAATCAGCCCCAGCATTTT.

DNA of the CDR3: TGCAGCGTTGAGTACAGGAGAACGAACACCGGGGAGCTGTTTTTT. Translated: CSVEYRRTNTGELFF. The V and J genes are TRBV29-1 and TRBJ2-2, with a tentative D call TRBD1 (5 bases). Germline V gene sequence: CDR1 SQVTM, CDR2 ANQGSEA. CDR3 length: 15 amino acids. V lost 3 bases and J 0 bases, leaving 11 bases between the germline ends.

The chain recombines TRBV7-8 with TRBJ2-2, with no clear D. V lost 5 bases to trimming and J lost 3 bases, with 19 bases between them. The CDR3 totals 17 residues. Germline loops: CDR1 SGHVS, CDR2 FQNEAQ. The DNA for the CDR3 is TGTGCCAGCAGCGAAACCCAAACGCGTCGGGACACCGGGGAGCTGTTTTTT. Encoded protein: CASSETQTRRDTGELFF.

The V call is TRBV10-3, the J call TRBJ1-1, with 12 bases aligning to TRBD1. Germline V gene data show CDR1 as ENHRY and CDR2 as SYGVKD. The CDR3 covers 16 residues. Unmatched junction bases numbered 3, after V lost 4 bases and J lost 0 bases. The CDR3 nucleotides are TGTGCCATCAGTGTAGGGACAGGGGGCTTGAACACTGAAGCTTTCTTT. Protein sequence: CAISVGTGGLNTEAFF.

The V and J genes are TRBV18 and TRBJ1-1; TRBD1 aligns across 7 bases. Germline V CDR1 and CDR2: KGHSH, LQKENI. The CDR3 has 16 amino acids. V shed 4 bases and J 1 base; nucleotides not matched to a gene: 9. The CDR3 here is CASSLYSGQKNTEAFF. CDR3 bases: TGTGCCAGCTCACTGTACTCGGGACAGAAGAACACTGAAGCTTTCTTT.

CDR3 coding DNA: TGTGCCAGCACCCCAAGGAGGACAGGGGCTAACTATGGCTACACCTTC. It yields the protein CASTPRRTGANYGYTF. The J gene is TRBJ1-2, the V gene TRBV2; 9 bases match TRBD1. The trim removed 7 bases at V and 0 bases at J, leaving 9 bases unmatched. This CDR3 is 16 amino acids long. CDR1 and CDR2 (germline): SNHLY, FYNNEI.

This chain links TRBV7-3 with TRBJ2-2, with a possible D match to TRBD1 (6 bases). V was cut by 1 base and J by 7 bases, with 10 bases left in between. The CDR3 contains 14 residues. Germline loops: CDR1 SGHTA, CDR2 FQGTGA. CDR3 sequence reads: CASSLNREGGELFF. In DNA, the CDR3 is TGTGCCAGCAGCTTAAACAGGGAAGGCGGGGAGCTGTTTTTT.

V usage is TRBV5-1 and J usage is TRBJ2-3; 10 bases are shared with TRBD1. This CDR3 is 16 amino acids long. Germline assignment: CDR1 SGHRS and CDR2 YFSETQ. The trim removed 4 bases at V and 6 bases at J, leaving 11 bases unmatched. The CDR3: CASSPRQGASGDTQYF. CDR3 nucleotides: TGCGCCAGCAGCCCTAGACAGGGGGCCTCAGGTGATACGCAGTATTTT.

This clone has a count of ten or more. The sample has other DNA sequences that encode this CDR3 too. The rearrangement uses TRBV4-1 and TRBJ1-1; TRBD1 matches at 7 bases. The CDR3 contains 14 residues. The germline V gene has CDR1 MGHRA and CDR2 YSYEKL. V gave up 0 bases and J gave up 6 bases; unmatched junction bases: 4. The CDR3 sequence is CASSQDPGGSEAFF. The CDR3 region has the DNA TGCGCCAGCAGCCAAGATCCAGGGGGGTCTGAAGCTTTCTTT.